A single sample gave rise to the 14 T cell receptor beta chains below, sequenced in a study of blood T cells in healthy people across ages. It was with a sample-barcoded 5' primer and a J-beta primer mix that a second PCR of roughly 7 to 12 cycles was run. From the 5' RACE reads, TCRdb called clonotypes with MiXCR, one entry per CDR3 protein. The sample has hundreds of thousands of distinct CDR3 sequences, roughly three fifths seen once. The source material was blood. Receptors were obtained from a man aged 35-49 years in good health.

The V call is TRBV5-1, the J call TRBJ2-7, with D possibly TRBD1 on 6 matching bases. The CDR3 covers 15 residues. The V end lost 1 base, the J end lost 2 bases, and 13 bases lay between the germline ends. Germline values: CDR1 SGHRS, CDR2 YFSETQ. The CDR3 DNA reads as TGCGCCAGCAGCTTGTTGTCTCAGGGGACCTACGAGCAGTACTTC. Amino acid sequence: CASSLLSQGTYEQYF.

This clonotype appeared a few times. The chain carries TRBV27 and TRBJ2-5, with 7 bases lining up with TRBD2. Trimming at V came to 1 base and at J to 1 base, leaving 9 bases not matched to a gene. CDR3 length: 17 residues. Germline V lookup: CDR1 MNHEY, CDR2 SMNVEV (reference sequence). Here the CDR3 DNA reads TGTGCCAGCAGTTTATTGGGGCCAGCGGGGCCCCAAGAGACCCAGTACTTC. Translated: CASSLLGPAGPQETQYF.

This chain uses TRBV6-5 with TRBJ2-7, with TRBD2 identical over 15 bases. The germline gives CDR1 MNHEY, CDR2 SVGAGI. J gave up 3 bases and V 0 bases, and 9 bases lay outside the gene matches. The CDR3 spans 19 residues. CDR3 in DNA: TGTGCCAGCAGTTACTCTGGACAGGGGACTAGCGGGAGGAGCTACGAGCAGTACTTC. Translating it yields CASSYSGQGTSGRSYEQYF.

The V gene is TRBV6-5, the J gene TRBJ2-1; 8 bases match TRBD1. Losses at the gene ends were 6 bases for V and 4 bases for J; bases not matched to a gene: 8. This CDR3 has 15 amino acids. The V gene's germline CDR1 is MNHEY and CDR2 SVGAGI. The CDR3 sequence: CASRLGQGVYNEQFF. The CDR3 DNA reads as TGTGCCAGCAGACTCGGACAGGGTGTTTACAATGAGCAGTTCTTC.

CDR3: CASSLGGAYNEQFF. The DNA of the CDR3 is TGTGCCAGCAGTTTAGGGGGGGCCTACAATGAGCAGTTCTTC. The chain is built from TRBV27 and TRBJ2-1; 7 bases fit TRBD2. Germline V gene sequence: CDR1 MNHEY, CDR2 SMNVEV (reference sequence). With V trimmed by 2 bases and J by 2 bases, 0 bases remained unmatched. The length of the CDR3 is 14 residues.

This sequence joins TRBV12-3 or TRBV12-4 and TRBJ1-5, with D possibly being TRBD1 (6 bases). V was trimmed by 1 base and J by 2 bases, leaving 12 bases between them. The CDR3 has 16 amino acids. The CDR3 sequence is CASSLGGAGRNQPQHF. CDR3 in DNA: TGTGCCAGCAGTTTAGGGGGGGCAGGGCGCAATCAGCCCCAGCATTTT.

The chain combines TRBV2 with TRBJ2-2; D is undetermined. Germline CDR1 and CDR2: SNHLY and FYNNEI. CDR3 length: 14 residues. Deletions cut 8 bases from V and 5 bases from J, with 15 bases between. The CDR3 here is CASARGSSTGELFF. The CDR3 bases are TGTGCCAGCGCCCGAGGTTCCTCAACCGGGGAGCTGTTTTTT.

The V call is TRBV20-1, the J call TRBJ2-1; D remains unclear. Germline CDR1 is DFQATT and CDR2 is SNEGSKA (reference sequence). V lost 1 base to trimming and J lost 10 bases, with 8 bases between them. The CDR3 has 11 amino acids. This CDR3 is CSARVVSEQFF. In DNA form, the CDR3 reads TGCAGTGCTAGAGTGGTGAGCGAGCAGTTCTTC.

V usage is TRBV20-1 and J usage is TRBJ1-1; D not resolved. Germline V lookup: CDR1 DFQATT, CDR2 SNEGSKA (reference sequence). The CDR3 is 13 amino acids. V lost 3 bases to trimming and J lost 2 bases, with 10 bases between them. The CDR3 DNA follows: TGCAGTGCTAGTGGTGAGGGAAACACTGAAGCTTTCTTT. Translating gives CSASGEGNTEAFF.

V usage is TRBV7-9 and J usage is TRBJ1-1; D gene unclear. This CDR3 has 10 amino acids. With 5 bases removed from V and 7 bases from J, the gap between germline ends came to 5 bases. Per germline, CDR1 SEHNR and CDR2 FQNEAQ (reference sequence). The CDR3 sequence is CASSRGEAFF. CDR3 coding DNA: TGTGCCAGCAGCCGAGGTGAAGCTTTCTTT.

CDR3 protein: CASSLSVVQGGPGANVLTF. The CDR3 nucleotides read TGTGCCAGCAGTTTGAGTGTGGTGCAGGGGGGCCCTGGGGCCAACGTCCTGACTTTC. The genes are TRBV27 and TRBJ2-6, with D tentatively TRBD1 (7 bases). The V end was cut by 3 bases, the J end by 2 bases, with 20 bases between. The CDR3 has 19 amino acids. CDR1 is MNHEY and CDR2 is SMNVEV in the germline V gene (reference sequence). Looking up the rest from reference TRBV27 and TRBJ2-6 gives the full variable domain: EAQVTQNPRYLITVTGKKLTVTCSQNMNHEYMSWYRQDPGLGLRQIYYSMNVEVTDKGDVPEGYKVSRKEKRNFPLILESPSPNQTSLYFCASSLSVVQGGPGANVLTFGAGSRLTVL.

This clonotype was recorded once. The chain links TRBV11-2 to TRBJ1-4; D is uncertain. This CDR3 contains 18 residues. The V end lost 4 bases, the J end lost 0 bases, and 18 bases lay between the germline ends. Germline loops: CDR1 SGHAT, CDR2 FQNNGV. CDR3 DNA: TGTGCCAGCAGCTCCAGACATGCGGTTGGGGCAACTAATGAAAAACTGTTTTTT. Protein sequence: CASSSRHAVGATNEKLFF.

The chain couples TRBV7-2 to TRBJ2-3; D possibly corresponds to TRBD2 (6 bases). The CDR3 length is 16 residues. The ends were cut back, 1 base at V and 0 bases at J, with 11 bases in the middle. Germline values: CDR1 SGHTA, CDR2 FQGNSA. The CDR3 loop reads CASSLVGGKSTDTQYF. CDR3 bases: TGTGCCAGCAGCTTAGTAGGCGGGAAGAGCACAGATACGCAGTATTTT.

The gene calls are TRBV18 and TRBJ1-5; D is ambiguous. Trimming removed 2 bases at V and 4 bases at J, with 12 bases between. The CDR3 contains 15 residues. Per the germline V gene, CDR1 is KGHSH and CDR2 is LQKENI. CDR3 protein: CASSPRESLNQPQHF. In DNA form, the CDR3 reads TGTGCCAGCTCACCAAGGGAAAGTTTAAATCAGCCCCAGCATTTT.